Below, 19 T cell receptor beta chains from the same sample are listed, as sequenced in a study of T cell responses to AZD1222 COVID-19 vaccine. Only in-frame clones appear in the TCRdb table, and some are missing; sequencing was by immunoSEQ multiplex PCR. There are some 120,000 clones in the sample; over 75% occur only once, and 3% to 4.5% lies in the top ten. The material was peripheral blood, obtained on day 0 of MenACWY control vaccination. The source is an adult in good health.

V gene TRBV5-1 combines with J gene TRBJ1-1, with D possibly being TRBD1 (6 bases). The CDR3 covers 15 residues. The germline V gene has CDR1 SGHRS and CDR2 YFSETQ. V gave up 2 bases and J gave up 7 bases, with 18 bases separating them. This CDR3 reads CASSFSGARGSEAFF. CDR3 sequence (DNA): TGCGCCAGCAGCTTTTCGGGGGCAAGAGGAAGTGAAGCTTTCTTT.

The rearrangement links TRBV19 to TRBJ1-1, with TRBD1 identical over 7 bases. CDR3 size: 15 residues. V lost 2 bases to trimming and J lost 1 base; unmatched junction nucleotides: 4. Germline assignment: CDR1 LNHDA and CDR2 SQIVND (reference sequence). Written as DNA, the CDR3 is TGTGCCAGTAGTATACTGAGGACAGGGAACACTGAAGCTTTCTTT. This gives the protein CASSILRTGNTEAFF.

This clone was counted a few times. The CDR3 region has the DNA TGCGCCAGCAGCTTGCCGGTCGAGACCGGGGAGCTGTTTTTT. Translation gives CASSLPVETGELFF. The V and J genes are TRBV5-1 and TRBJ2-2; D not resolved. Germline V gene data show CDR1 as SGHRS and CDR2 as YFSETQ. Trimming cost V 1 base and J 5 bases, with 9 bases left between them. This CDR3 region has 14 residues.

The chain employs TRBV9 and TRBJ2-2; D remains unclear. The V and J ends lost 5 bases and 4 bases respectively, with 12 bases between them. The CDR3 is made up of 14 amino acids. The germline V gene encodes CDR1 SGDLS and CDR2 YYNGEE. The CDR3: CASSPLEATGELFF. The CDR3, as DNA: TGTGCCAGCAGTCCCTTAGAGGCCACCGGGGAGCTGTTTTTT.

The chain recombines TRBV19 with TRBJ1-5, with 7 bases lining up with TRBD1. The CDR3 runs 15 residues. Germline V gene sequence: CDR1 LNHDA, CDR2 SQIVND (reference sequence). V lost 7 bases and J lost 4; bases outside the gene matches: 10. The CDR3 DNA sequence: TGTGCCAGTACCACCTTCGGGGGACAGAATCAGCCCCAGCATTTT. It specifies CASTTFGGQNQPQHF.

The rearrangement uses TRBV7-2 and TRBJ2-1; 9 bases map to TRBD2. This CDR3 has 14 amino acids. Germline V gene lookup returns CDR1 SGHTA and CDR2 FQGNSA. Losses at the gene ends were 5 bases for V and 8 bases for J; bases not matched to a gene: 7. The CDR3 spells CASSNLAGSDEQFF. DNA of the CDR3: TGTGCCAGCAGCAACCTAGCGGGGAGCGATGAGCAGTTCTTC.

The V gene is TRBV6-2 or TRBV6-3, the J gene TRBJ1-2; D gene uncertain. The CDR3 is 15 residues long. Germline lookup yields CDR1 MNHEY and CDR2 SVGEGT. V dropped 4 bases and J dropped 4 bases, with 16 bases sitting between them. The CDR3 nucleotides read TGTGCCAGCAGTTTGGTCCCACAGCGGCGCTATGGCTACACCTTC. The encoded protein is CASSLVPQRRYGYTF.

The chain carries TRBV7-2 and TRBJ2-7; 8 bases align to TRBD2. This CDR3 comprises 17 residues. Germline CDR1 is SGHTA and CDR2 is FQGNSA. J was trimmed by 4 bases and V by 3 bases; bases with no gene match: 14. Here the CDR3 reads CASSFGPGGGAGYEQYF. CDR3 in DNA: TGTGCCAGCAGCTTCGGGCCCGGGGGGGGTGCGGGTTACGAGCAGTACTTC.

V usage is TRBV28 and J usage is TRBJ1-2; perhaps TRBD1 as D (5 bases). The germline V gene encodes CDR1 MDHEN and CDR2 SYDVKM. V was cut by 6 bases and J by 1 base, with 21 bases left in between. This CDR3 comprises 17 residues. The CDR3 DNA reads TGTGCCAGCAGCCCTTCAACGGGGCAGGTACTTAACTATGGCTACACCTTC. The encoded protein is CASSPSTGQVLNYGYTF.

The V gene is TRBV6-2 or TRBV6-3, the J gene TRBJ2-7, with 9 bases aligning to TRBD1. Unmatched junction bases numbered 5, after V lost 2 bases and J lost 6 bases. The CDR3 has 14 residues. Per the germline V gene, CDR1 is MNHEY and CDR2 is SVGEGT. In DNA, the CDR3 is TGTGCCAGCAGTTACGGGACAGGGCTATTCGAGCAGTACTTC. It translates to CASSYGTGLFEQYF.

This chain uses TRBV12-3 or TRBV12-4 with TRBJ2-7; TRBD1 aligns across 7 bases. CDR3 length: 13 residues. Germline trimming cut 6 bases from V and 4 bases from J; bases unmatched to any gene: 6. CDR3 sequence: CASRRTGLYEQYF. The CDR3 DNA sequence: TGTGCCAGCAGAAGGACAGGCCTATACGAGCAGTACTTC.

CDR3 nucleotides: TGTGCCAGCAGTTACAGCAGCTCCTATAATTCACCCCTCCACTTT. This gives the protein CASSYSSSYNSPLHF. The rearrangement links TRBV28 to TRBJ1-6, with D unresolved. Germline V gene data show CDR1 as MDHEN and CDR2 as SYDVKM. V lost 4 bases and J lost 0, with 7 bases in between. The CDR3 loop spans 15 amino acids.

The chain links TRBV2 to TRBJ1-2, with 8 bases identical to TRBD1. Germline CDR1 and CDR2: SNHLY and FYNNEI. This CDR3 spans 15 amino acids. Germline trimming cut 5 bases from V and 3 bases from J; bases unmatched to any gene: 8. The CDR3 region has the DNA TGTGCCAGCAGTTCGACGGGACAGGTGGACTATGGCTACACCTTC. Translating gives CASSSTGQVDYGYTF.

The J gene is TRBJ2-5, the V gene TRBV28; 7 bases align to TRBD1. The CDR3 totals 14 residues. Germline trimming cut 2 bases from V and 4 bases from J; bases unmatched to any gene: 4. Germline lookup yields CDR1 MDHEN and CDR2 SYDVKM. CDR3 sequence reads: CASSLDRDGETQYF. The CDR3 DNA reads TGTGCCAGCAGTTTAGACAGGGATGGAGAGACCCAGTACTTC.

J is TRBJ1-2 and V is TRBV5-1, with D tentatively TRBD1 (6 bases). Deletions cut 4 bases from V and 2 bases from J, with 9 bases between. CDR3 length: 13 amino acids. Germline CDR1 SGHRS, CDR2 YFSETQ. This CDR3 reads CASSPDRNYGYTF. In nucleotides, the CDR3 is TGCGCCAGCAGCCCCGACAGGAACTATGGCTACACCTTC.

The rearrangement links TRBV7-2 to TRBJ2-3; no firm D call. CDR3 length equals 16 residues. With 1 base removed from V and 3 bases from J, the gap between germline ends came to 14 bases. Germline-derived CDR1 and CDR2 are SGHTA and FQGNSA. Here the CDR3 DNA reads TGTGCCAGCAGCTTAGATAGCCGTCTTCGGACAGATACGCAGTATTTT. Translated, it gives CASSLDSRLRTDTQYF.

The chain carries TRBV24-1 and TRBJ1-5; D unresolved. Trimming pared 6 bases from V and 6 bases from J, leaving 11 bases between. Germline CDR1 KGHDR, CDR2 SFDVKD. The CDR3 covers 13 residues. In DNA, the CDR3 is TGTGCCACCAGTCCGGGGTCCGGTCAGCCCCAGCATTTT. Protein sequence: CATSPGSGQPQHF.

This clone was found a few times. The chain uses TRBV4-2 and TRBJ2-1; 8 bases map to TRBD2. Per germline, CDR1 LGHNA and CDR2 YNFKEQ. Trimming at V came to 4 bases and at J to 7 bases, leaving 15 bases not matched to a gene. The CDR3 contains 17 residues. CDR3 sequence (DNA): TGTGCCAGCAGCCCATCAGCGTCTCGGCGGGGGGCGAATGAGCAGTTCTTC. Translation gives CASSPSASRRGANEQFF.

This clone was seen just once. The chain is built from TRBV7-9 and TRBJ1-4, with TRBD1 identical over 7 bases. The CDR3 consists of 17 residues. The V gene end was trimmed by 1 base and the J gene end by 6 bases; junction bases not matched to a gene: 11. CDR1 SEHNR and CDR2 FQNEAQ come from the germline V gene (reference sequence). The CDR3 DNA reads as TGTGCCAGCAGCTTAGGAAGAGGGGGCGGTGGTCATGAAAAACTGTTTTTT. This codes for CASSLGRGGGGHEKLFF.